The entry below gives a single T cell receptor beta chain sequence along with its context. Its antigen is not identified. The sample is drawn from a study of siplizumab effects on memory and regulatory T cells. The study assayed approximately 100,000 TCR templates per sample. The table came from immunoSEQ multiplex PCR; TCRdb's copy has only in-frame clones and leaves some out. This table holds over 90,000 clones, about 94% found once. General study findings and limits: Alloreactive sequences traceable to unstimulated CD4+ memory cells were significantly reduced by siplizumab. Naive T cells were seen as more diverse than memory cells and as major alloresponse contributors.

This CDR3 has 16 residues. V shed 6 bases and J 1 base; nucleotides not matched to a gene: 3. Looked up from germline, CDR1 is MDHEN and CDR2 is SYDVKM. The clonotype originates from a human donor in good health. The chain combines TRBV28 with TRBJ2-3; 14 nucleotides line up with TRBD2. Sequenced input: CD4+ T cells sorted from blood. The CDR3 region has the DNA TGTGCCAGCAGCCCGGGACTAGCGGGGGGCACAGATACGCAGTATTTT. It specifies CASSPGLAGGTDTQYF.